Given below is one T cell receptor (beta chain) in context. Its antigen is undetermined. V was pared by 4 bases and J by 5 bases, with 9 bases between. This CDR3 comprises 11 residues. The germline gives CDR1 GTSNPN, CDR2 SVGIG (reference sequence). These data originate in a study of T cells after yellow fever vaccination. Whole-study findings and limits: Abundant contaminating clonotypes from the bulk population could appear in FACS-sorted repertoires.

They built TCR cDNA with 5'RACE template switching, a step that put in a universal primer site and UMIs. Using its own MiXCR run on the 5' RACE reads, TCRdb lists one record per CDR3 protein. This table holds some 500,000 distinct CDR3 sequences, around an eighth found once. The source material was PBMCs, sampled on the day of the yellow fever booster vaccination. This TCR came from a man aged 25 to 40 who received the YFV17D yellow fever vaccine. The chain couples TRBV30 to TRBJ2-7; D unclear. CDR3 loop: CAWTTLNEQYF. CDR3 bases: TGTGCCTGGACCACGCTCAACGAGCAGTACTTC.